The entry that follows covers one TCR beta chain sequence. The clone's antigen remains unknown. Base quality data are lacking; no much larger clone is found one base away. Whole blood was collected in K2EDTA tubes by collaborating institutions according to the institutions' own protocols. Collaborator samples were shipped for TCRbeta analysis as frozen whole blood, isolated PBMCs, or DNA extracted from either sample type. This sample is drawn from a study of blood T cell repertoires in COVID-19 (dated by TCRdb to the early 2020s). Study-wide context: Samples from collaborators originated in the United States, Italy and Spain and spanned both the acute and convalescent phases of COVID-19. Deeply sampled blood TCRbeta repertoires from subjects exposed to, actively infected with, or recovered from COVID-19 were included in the dataset. The repertoires were released in a freely available public database intended as a resource for research on the immune response to SARS-CoV-2. The samples were drawn from two sources: the first 160 participants of the ongoing ImmuneRACE study, and 1,000 to 1,500 subjects contributed by 6 global collaborators. The prospective study material was composed of cDNA or gDNA derived from T cells, B-cell-depleted T cells, or PBMCs. The sample metadata nearly always contained a de-identified subject ID, COVID-19 status, age in years and sex. Where available, HLA class I and class II types were taken from metadata supplied by the sample provider and were not determined by assay-based typing.

The immunoSEQ Assay, a bias-controlled multiplex PCR, was used to amplify TCRbeta CDR3 regions from genomic DNA. As for how the authors treated the data: Nucleated cell counts per sample were estimated from amplification of reference gene primers within the assay. To quantify the absolute abundance of each unique TCRbeta CDR3 rearrangement, sequence reads were collapsed and filtered. Productive Simpson clonality was computed per sample as the square root of Simpson's diversity index over productive rearrangements. TCRdb obtained this table from immuneACCESS and retained in-frame rearrangements with V and J assigned. These tables miss some clones; where compared with another copy, unresolved V genes account for less than half of the shortfall, and the remainder is unexplained. V, J and clone size reflect that table, while D and trimming were determined from the DNA. Recorded for this sample are about 56,000 clones; about 89% of them occurred a single time. 15% to 25% of the sample lies in the top ten.

Study-level results and caveats: The amount of clinical and demographic metadata varied by source and participant and was provided uncurated.

V is reduced by 2 bases and J by 6 bases, leaving a spacing of 11 bases between them. Spanning cysteine to phenylalanine, the CDR3 consists of 14 amino acids. The sequence is cut down to CDR3 DNA, 42 bases in frame from base 1. CDR1 and CDR2 were assigned from the germline V gene as MGHRA and YSYEKL. The receptor was isolated from a human donor in a cohort sampled during active COVID-19. Recombination linked TRBV4-1 to TRBJ1-5, with the D segment identity uncertain. The sequenced material came from peripheral blood. Read as DNA, the sequence is TGCGCCAGCAGCCAAACAGCGGCGGGTCAGCCCCAGCATTTT. Translation gives CASSQTAAGQPQHF.